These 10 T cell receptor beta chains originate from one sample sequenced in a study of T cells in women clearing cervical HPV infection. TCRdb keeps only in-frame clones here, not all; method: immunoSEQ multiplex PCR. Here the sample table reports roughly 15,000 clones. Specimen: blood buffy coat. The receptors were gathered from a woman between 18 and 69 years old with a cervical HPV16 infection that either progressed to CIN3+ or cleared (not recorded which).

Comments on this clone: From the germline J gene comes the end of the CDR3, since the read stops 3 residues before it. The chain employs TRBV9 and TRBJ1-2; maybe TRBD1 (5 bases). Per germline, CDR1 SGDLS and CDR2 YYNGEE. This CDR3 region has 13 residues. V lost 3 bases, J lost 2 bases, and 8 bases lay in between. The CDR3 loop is CASSAPGNYGYTF. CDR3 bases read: TGTGCCAGCAGCGCCCCAGGGAACTATGGC.

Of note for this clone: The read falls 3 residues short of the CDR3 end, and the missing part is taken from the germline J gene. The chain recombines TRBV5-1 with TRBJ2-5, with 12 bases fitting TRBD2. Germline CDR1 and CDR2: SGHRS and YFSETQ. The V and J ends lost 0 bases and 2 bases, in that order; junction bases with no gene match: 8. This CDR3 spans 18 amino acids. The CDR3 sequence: CASSLGPPSGRAQETQYF. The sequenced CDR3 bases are TGCGCCAGCAGCTTGGGACCACCTAGCGGGAGGGCACAAGAGACC. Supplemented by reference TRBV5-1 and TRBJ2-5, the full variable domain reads KAGVTQTPRYLIKTRGQQVTLSCSPISGHRSVSWYQQTPGQGLQFLFEYFSETQRNKGNFPGRFSGRQFSNSRSEMNVSTLELGDSALYLCASSLGPPSGRAQETQYFGPGTRLLVL.

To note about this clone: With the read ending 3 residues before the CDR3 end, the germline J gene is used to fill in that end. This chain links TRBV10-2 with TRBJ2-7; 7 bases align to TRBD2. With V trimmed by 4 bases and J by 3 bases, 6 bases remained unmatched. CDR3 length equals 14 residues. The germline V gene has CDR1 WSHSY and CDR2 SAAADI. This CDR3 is CASSVSPSGYEQYF. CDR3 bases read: TGCGCCAGCAGTGTGAGCCCTAGCGGCTACGAG.

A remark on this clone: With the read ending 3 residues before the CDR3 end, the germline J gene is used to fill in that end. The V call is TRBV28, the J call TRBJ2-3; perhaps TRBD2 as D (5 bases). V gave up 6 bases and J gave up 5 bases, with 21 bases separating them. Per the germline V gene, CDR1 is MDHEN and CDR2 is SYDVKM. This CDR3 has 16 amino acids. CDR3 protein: CASSRGASFSVDTQYF. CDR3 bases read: TGTGCCAGCAGCCGGGGAGCTAGTTTTTCTGTAGATACG. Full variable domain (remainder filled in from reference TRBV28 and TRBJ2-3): DVKVTQSSRYLVKRTGEKVFLECVQDMDHENMFWYRQDPGLGLRLIYFSYDVKMKEKGDIPEGYSVSREKKERFSLILESASTNQTSMYLCASSRGASFSVDTQYFGPGTRLTVL.

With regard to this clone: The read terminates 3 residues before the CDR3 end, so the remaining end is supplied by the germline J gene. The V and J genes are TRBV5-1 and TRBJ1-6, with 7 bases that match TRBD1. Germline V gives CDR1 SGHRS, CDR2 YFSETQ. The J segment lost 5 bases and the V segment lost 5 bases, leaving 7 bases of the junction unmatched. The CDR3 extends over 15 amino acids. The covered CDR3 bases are TGCGCCAGCAGTGTCGGGACAGCCAATAATTCACCC. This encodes CASSVGTANNSP. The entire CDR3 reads CASSVGTANNSPLHF.

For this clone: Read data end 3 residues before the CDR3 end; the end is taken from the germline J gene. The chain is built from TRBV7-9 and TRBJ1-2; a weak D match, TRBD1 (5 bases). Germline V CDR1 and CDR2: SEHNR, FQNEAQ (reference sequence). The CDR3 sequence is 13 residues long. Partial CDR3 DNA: TGTGCCAGCAGCTTAGCCACCGGGGGGGGC. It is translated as CASSLATGGG. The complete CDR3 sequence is CASSLATGGGYTF.

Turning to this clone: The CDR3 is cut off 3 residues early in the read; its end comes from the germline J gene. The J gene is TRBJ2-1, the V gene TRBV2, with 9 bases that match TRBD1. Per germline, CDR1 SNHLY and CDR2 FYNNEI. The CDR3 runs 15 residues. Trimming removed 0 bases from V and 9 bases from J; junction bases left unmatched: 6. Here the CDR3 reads CASSEAGTGSFEQFF. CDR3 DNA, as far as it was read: TGTGCCAGCAGTGAAGCCGGGACAGGGTCTTTTGAG. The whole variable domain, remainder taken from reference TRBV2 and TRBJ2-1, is EPEVTQTPSHQVTQMGQEVILRCVPISNHLYFYWYRQILGQKVEFLVSFYNNEISEKSEIFDDQFSVERPDGSNFTLKIRSTKLEDSAMYFCASSEAGTGSFEQFFGPGTRLTVL.

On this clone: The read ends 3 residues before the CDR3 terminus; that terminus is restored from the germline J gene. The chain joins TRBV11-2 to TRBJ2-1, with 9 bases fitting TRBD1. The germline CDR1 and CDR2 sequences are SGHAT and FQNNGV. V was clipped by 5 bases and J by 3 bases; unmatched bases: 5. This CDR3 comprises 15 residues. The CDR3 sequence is CASSLGTGNYNEQFF. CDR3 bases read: TGTGCCAGCAGCCTAGGGACAGGGAACTACAATGAG.

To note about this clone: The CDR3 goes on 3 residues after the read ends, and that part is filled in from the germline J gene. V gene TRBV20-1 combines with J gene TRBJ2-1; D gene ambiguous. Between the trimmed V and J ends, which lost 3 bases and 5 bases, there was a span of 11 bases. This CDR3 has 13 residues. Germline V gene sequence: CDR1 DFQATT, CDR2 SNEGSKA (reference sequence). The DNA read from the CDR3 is TGCAGTGCTAGCTCCTTAGTTAACAATGAG. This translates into CSASSLVNNE. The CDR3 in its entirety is CSASSLVNNEQFF.

Here the CDR3 reads CASSNDAGGDEQFF. CDR3 bases read: TGTGCCAGCAGTAACGACGCTGGCGGGGATGAG. This rearrangement joins TRBV28 to TRBJ2-1; perhaps TRBD2 as D (6 bases). The read terminates 3 residues before the CDR3 end, so the remaining end is supplied by the germline J gene. Germline V lookup: CDR1 MDHEN, CDR2 SYDVKM. The CDR3 covers 14 residues. V gave up 5 bases and J gave up 8 bases, with 16 bases separating them. The full variable domain, completed using reference TRBV28 and TRBJ2-1, is DVKVTQSSRYLVKRTGEKVFLECVQDMDHENMFWYRQDPGLGLRLIYFSYDVKMKEKGDIPEGYSVSREKKERFSLILESASTNQTSMYLCASSNDAGGDEQFFGPGTRLTVL.